This T cell receptor beta chain was sequenced during a study of identical twins. Study observations and caveats: Where out-of-frame alpha sequences were twin-shared, they showed excess low generation probability.

The V end was cut by 4 bases, the J end by 6 bases, with 17 bases between. Germline V gene data show CDR1 as KGHDR and CDR2 as SFDVKD. CDR3 length equals 15 residues. Unique molecular identifiers were present on cDNA, and template switching added a universal primer site. Each CDR3 protein gets one entry after TCRdb re-called the 5' RACE reads with MiXCR. The profile shows 240,000 or so distinct CDR3 sequences, 5.5% to 7% of them singletons. Concerning this clonotype itself: Its antigen is as yet unknown.

These data were also reused for a study on yellow fever vaccine responses in identical twins.

Material for sequencing was memory (CD45RO+) T cells sorted from blood. The receptor comes from a woman between 18 and 29 years old in good health. The chain is built from TRBV24-1 and TRBJ1-2; tentative D call: TRBD1 (6 bases). The CDR3 region is CATSDQTGSPHGYTF. Here the CDR3 DNA reads TGTGCCACCAGTGACCAGACAGGCTCCCCTCATGGCTACACCTTC.